The sample holds one count of the clone carrying this T cell receptor (beta chain). This sample is part of a study of T cells in Graves' hyperthyroidism and ophthalmopathy. About the study: Peripheral blood was collected at initial diagnosis, before any treatment.

V was trimmed by 3 bases and J by 3 bases, leaving 14 bases between them. The CDR3 extends over 15 amino acids. Germline CDR1 reads SGHTA; CDR2 reads FQGNSA. For Graves' hyperthyroidism to be stable, ophthalmopathy could not progress within 18 months. Investigators excluded patients with uncontrolled infection, other autoimmune disease, pregnancy or lactation. This sample holds PBMCs from less than 11 ml fresh peripheral blood. From RNA transcripts, TCR beta CDR3 regions were amplified. Carried out on the TCR CDR3, a first-round RT-PCR used the HTBI primer set. TCRdb analysed the multiplex PCR reads with MiXCR anew, one entry per CDR3 protein. The data hold 96,000 or so distinct CDR3 sequences, with around 52% observed a single time.

The sample taken for sequencing was blood. The J gene is TRBJ1-2, the V gene TRBV7-2, with D unclear. This receptor was taken from a woman aged 40 to 49 with Graves' hyperthyroidism. CDR3 region: CASSFIGPGYYGYTF. The CDR3 nucleotides read TGTGCCAGCAGCTTCATCGGGCCAGGATACTATGGCTACACCTTC.